This entry lists 21 T cell receptor beta chains sequenced from one sample in a study of regulatory dendritic cells for organ transplantation. Sequencing used immunoSEQ multiplex PCR; TCRdb keeps in-frame clones, though not all of them. The sample lists 25,000 to 35,000 clones, 82% occurring once. Sequencing was performed on naive CD8+ T cells from blood. Subset of the sample: CD45RA+ naive T cells. The receptors here all came from a human donor in good health.

The chain has TRBV7-9 and TRBJ2-7, with a possible D match to TRBD1 (6 bases). The V gene's germline CDR1 is SEHNR and CDR2 FQNEAQ (reference sequence). The CDR3 has 15 amino acids. The germline V and J ends were trimmed by 4 bases and 0 bases, with 13 bases remaining between them. The CDR3: CASSSTRTASYEQYF. As DNA, the CDR3 is TGTGCCAGCAGCTCTACCAGGACAGCCTCCTACGAGCAGTACTTC.

This clone was recorded once. The chain joins TRBV4-2 to TRBJ2-7; no clear D gene. Germline CDR1 is LGHNA and CDR2 is YNFKEQ. With 4 bases removed from V and 3 bases from J, the gap between germline ends came to 7 bases. The CDR3 loop spans 12 amino acids. The CDR3 coding sequence is TGTGCCAGCAGCCTGTACGGCTACGAGCAGTACTTC. This codes for CASSLYGYEQYF.

The chain recombines TRBV10-3 with TRBJ2-5, with 11 bases identical to TRBD2. V dropped 0 bases and J dropped 5; count of bases not matched to a gene: 17. The CDR3 loop spans 20 amino acids. CDR1 ENHRY and CDR2 SYGVKD come from the germline V gene. CDR3 protein: CAISESSYTSGGSHAETQYF. DNA for the CDR3: TGTGCCATCAGTGAGTCTTCATATACTAGCGGGGGTTCCCACGCGGAGACCCAGTACTTC.

The chain employs TRBV27 and TRBJ2-7, with 8 bases identical to TRBD1. The germline V gene encodes CDR1 MNHEY and CDR2 SMNVEV (reference sequence). The trim removed 3 bases at V and 7 bases at J, leaving 11 bases unmatched. CDR3 length: 15 residues. As DNA, the CDR3 is TGTGCCAGCAGTTTGTCCGGGACAGGAACTAGAGAGCAGTACTTC. It yields the protein CASSLSGTGTREQYF.

The J gene is TRBJ2-3, the V gene TRBV4-1; 8 positions agree with TRBD2. Germline V gives CDR1 MGHRA, CDR2 YSYEKL. V was clipped by 6 bases and J by 4 bases; unmatched bases: 6. This CDR3 is 14 amino acids long. This chain's CDR3 is CASRAGGRADTQYF. CDR3 nucleotides: TGCGCCAGCAGGGCGGGGGGAAGGGCAGATACGCAGTATTTT.

The chain couples TRBV7-9 to TRBJ1-5; D perhaps matches TRBD1 (6 bases). Trimming removed 1 base from V and 4 bases from J, with 8 bases in between. In germline, CDR1 is SEHNR, CDR2 FQNEAQ (reference sequence). This CDR3 spans 14 amino acids. This chain's CDR3 is CASSLGTDNQPQHF. The CDR3 coding sequence is TGTGCCAGCAGCTTAGGGACAGATAATCAGCCCCAGCATTTT.

This clone was recorded only once. The V gene is TRBV29-1, the J gene TRBJ2-7, with 10 bases lining up with TRBD1. CDR3 size: 14 residues. Germline CDR1 and CDR2: SQVTM and ANQGSEA. Unmatched junction bases numbered 6, after V lost 4 bases and J lost 3 bases. The CDR3 nucleotides read TGCAGCGTTGCCGAGACAGGGGGCATCTACGAGCAGTACTTC. This sequence encodes CSVAETGGIYEQYF.

This chain uses TRBV7-9 with TRBJ2-7, with 7 bases matching TRBD2. Germline values: CDR1 SEHNR, CDR2 FQNEAQ (reference sequence). Trimming took 5 bases from V and 0 from J; bases not matched to a gene: 7. This CDR3 comprises 15 residues. CDR3 sequence reads: CASSPWEGGSYEQYF. For the CDR3, the DNA is TGTGCCAGCAGCCCCTGGGAGGGCGGCTCCTACGAGCAGTACTTC.

This rearrangement joins TRBV5-1 to TRBJ1-2, with 10 bases fitting TRBD1. With V trimmed by 4 bases and J by 8 bases, 8 bases remained unmatched. This CDR3 comprises 14 residues. Per the germline V gene, CDR1 is SGHRS and CDR2 is YFSETQ. The CDR3 coding sequence is TGCGCCAGCAGCGAGGGACAGGGGTCCGTCGGCTACACCTTC. This sequence encodes CASSEGQGSVGYTF.

This chain joins TRBV2 and TRBJ1-6, with 7 bases fitting TRBD1. The length of the CDR3 is 16 residues. CDR1 and CDR2 from the germline V gene are SNHLY and FYNNEI. The ends lost 3 bases at V and 9 bases at J; junction bases unmatched: 11. CDR3: CASSDSRERGRSPLHF. The CDR3 bases are TGTGCCAGCAGTGATAGCCGAGAGAGGGGGCGTTCACCCCTCCACTTT.

The chain links TRBV19 to TRBJ2-1; D is possibly TRBD1 (6 bases). Trimming stripped 10 bases from V and 6 bases from J, with 13 bases between. The CDR3 consists of 12 residues. Germline V gives CDR1 LNHDA, CDR2 SQIVND (reference sequence). The CDR3 protein is CATETGFNEQFF. The CDR3 DNA is TGTGCCACCGAAACAGGGTTCAATGAGCAGTTCTTC.

The V gene is TRBV5-3, the J gene TRBJ2-4, with a tentative D call TRBD2 (6 bases). TRBV5-3 is sorted into the ORF group, with uncertain function. V was cut by 0 bases and J by 3 bases, with 16 bases left in between. The CDR3 is 17 amino acids. For the CDR3, the DNA is TGTGCCAGAAGCTTGGTCCCAGGCCCAGCGGGCAAAAACATTCAGTACTTC. Protein: CARSLVPGPAGKNIQYF.

The chain employs TRBV9 and TRBJ2-7, with D perhaps matching TRBD1 (6 bases). This CDR3 has 15 residues. CDR1 is SGDLS and CDR2 is YYNGEE in the germline V gene. Trimming pared 0 bases from V and 2 bases from J, leaving 12 bases between. The CDR3 region is CASSVGQDPTYEQYF. The CDR3 region has the DNA TGTGCCAGCAGCGTAGGACAGGACCCCACCTACGAGCAGTACTTC.

This sequence joins TRBV5-6 and TRBJ2-7, with D possibly matching TRBD1 (6 bases). Germline lookup yields CDR1 SGHDT and CDR2 YYEEEE. CDR3 size: 12 residues. V dropped 5 bases and J dropped 5 bases, with 11 bases sitting between them. CDR3 nucleotide sequence: TGTGCCAGCAGTACCCAGGGGCACGAGCAGTACTTC. Translating it yields CASSTQGHEQYF.

CDR3 protein: CASSRGLAAETQYF. CDR3 bases: TGTGCCAGCAGTCGGGGACTAGCGGCGGAGACCCAGTACTTC. The chain recombines TRBV27 with TRBJ2-5; 11 bases align to TRBD2. The germline CDR1 and CDR2 sequences are MNHEY and SMNVEV (reference sequence). The CDR3 has 14 amino acids. Trimming took 5 bases from V and 5 from J; bases not matched to a gene: 4.

In this sample, this clone turned up a few times. The chain couples TRBV2 to TRBJ1-1; no firm D call. The V gene lost 0 bases and the J gene lost 8 bases, with 10 bases spanning the gap. Germline values: CDR1 SNHLY, CDR2 FYNNEI. The CDR3 runs 13 residues. CDR3 nucleotide sequence: TGTGCCAGCAGTGAAGCCCTACTTGCGGAAGCTTTCTTT. This translates into CASSEALLAEAFF. The whole variable domain, filled in from reference TRBV2 and TRBJ1-1, reads EPEVTQTPSHQVTQMGQEVILRCVPISNHLYFYWYRQILGQKVEFLVSFYNNEISEKSEIFDDQFSVERPDGSNFTLKIRSTKLEDSAMYFCASSEALLAEAFFGQGTRLTVV.

The V and J genes are TRBV6-5 and TRBJ1-1; TRBD1 matches 8 bases. J gave up 6 bases and V 2 bases, and 5 bases lay outside the gene matches. The CDR3 is 14 amino acids. Germline CDR1 MNHEY, CDR2 SVGAGI. The CDR3 here is CASSYRTGSPEAFF. CDR3 DNA sequence: TGTGCCAGCAGTTACCGGACAGGGAGTCCTGAAGCTTTCTTT.

The chain joins TRBV2 to TRBJ1-5; 11 bases map to TRBD1. Germline V CDR1 and CDR2: SNHLY, FYNNEI. The CDR3 runs to 14 residues. The V and J ends lost 3 bases and 7 bases, in that order; junction bases with no gene match: 2. CDR3 DNA sequence: TGTGCCAGCAGTGAGGGACAGGGGGGACAGCCCCAGCATTTT. It translates to CASSEGQGGQPQHF.

For the CDR3, the DNA is TGCGCCAGCAGCTTGGCCGGGGGATTCTACGAGCAGTACTTC. As protein: CASSLAGGFYEQYF. V usage is TRBV5-1 and J usage is TRBJ2-7; D may be TRBD2 (6 bases). In germline, CDR1 is SGHRS, CDR2 YFSETQ. Trimming removed 0 bases at V and 3 bases at J, with 10 bases between. This CDR3 contains 14 residues.

The chain links TRBV4-3 to TRBJ2-2; 8 nucleotides agree with TRBD2. V lost 1 base and J lost 1; bases outside the gene matches: 2. The CDR3 length is 16 residues. Germline V gives CDR1 LGHNA, CDR2 YSLEER. In DNA, the CDR3 is TGCGCCAGCAGCCAAGGGACTAGCTTGAACACCGGGGAGCTGTTTTTT. This translates into CASSQGTSLNTGELFF.

The chain is built from TRBV5-1 and TRBJ1-2; D gene ambiguous. V was pared by 4 bases and J by 8 bases, with 18 bases between. The CDR3 has 14 residues. Germline V lookup: CDR1 SGHRS, CDR2 YFSETQ. The CDR3 nucleotides read TGCGCCAGCAGCCACGACGAGTTCACAGCCGGCTACACCTTC. Translated, it gives CASSHDEFTAGYTF.